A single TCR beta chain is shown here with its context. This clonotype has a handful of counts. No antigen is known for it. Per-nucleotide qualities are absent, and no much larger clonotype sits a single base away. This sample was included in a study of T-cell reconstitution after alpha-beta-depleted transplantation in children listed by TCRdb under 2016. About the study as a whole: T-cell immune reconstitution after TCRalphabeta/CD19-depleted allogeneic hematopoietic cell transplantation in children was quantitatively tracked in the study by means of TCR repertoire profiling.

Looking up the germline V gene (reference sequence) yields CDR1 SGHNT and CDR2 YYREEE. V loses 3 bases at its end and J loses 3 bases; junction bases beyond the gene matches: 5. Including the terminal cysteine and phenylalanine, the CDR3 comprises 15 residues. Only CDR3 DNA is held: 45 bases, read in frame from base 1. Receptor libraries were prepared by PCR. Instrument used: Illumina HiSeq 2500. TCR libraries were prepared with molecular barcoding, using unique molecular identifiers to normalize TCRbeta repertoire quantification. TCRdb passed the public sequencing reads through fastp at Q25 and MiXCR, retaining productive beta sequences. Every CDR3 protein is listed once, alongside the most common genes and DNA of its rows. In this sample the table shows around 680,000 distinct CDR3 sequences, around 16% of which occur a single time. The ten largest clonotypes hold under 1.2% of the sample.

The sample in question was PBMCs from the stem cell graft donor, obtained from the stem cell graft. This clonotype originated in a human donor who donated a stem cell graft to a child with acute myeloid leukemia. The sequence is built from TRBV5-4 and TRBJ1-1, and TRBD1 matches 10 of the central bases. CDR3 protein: CASSWDRGGYTEAFF. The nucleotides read TGTGCCAGCAGCTGGGACAGGGGAGGATACACTGAAGCTTTCTTT. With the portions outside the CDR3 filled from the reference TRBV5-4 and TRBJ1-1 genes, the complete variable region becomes ETGVTQSPTHLIKTRGQQVTLRCSSQSGHNTVSWYQQALGQGPQFIFQYYREEENGRGNFPPRFSGLQFPNYSSELNVNALELDDSALYLCASSWDRGGYTEAFFGQGTRLTVV.